Following are 8 T cell receptor beta chains from one sample sequenced in a study of cytomegalovirus exposure and HLA in healthy donors. Primers: 60 Vbeta forward and 13 Jbeta reverse. Using immunoSEQ multiplex PCR, the repertoire was profiled, and TCRdb retains in-frame clones only, with some absent. Seen here are roughly 100,000 clones, approximately 86% observed once, and the top ten hold 6.1%. Sample: PBMCs. Receptors were obtained from a man younger than 30 in good health and CMV-seronegative.

The table lists this clone with a few counts. The chain links TRBV18 to TRBJ1-5; D is unresolved. CDR1 and CDR2 (germline): KGHSH, LQKENI. CDR3 length equals 14 residues. The ends were cut back, 6 bases at V and 6 bases at J, with 15 bases in the middle. CDR3 DNA: TGTGCCAGCTCCGCGGGCGGGGAGGGTCAGCCCCAGCATTTT. It encodes CASSAGGEGQPQHF.

The gene calls are TRBV27 and TRBJ1-1; perhaps TRBD1 as D (6 bases). The V end lost 4 bases, the J end lost 5 bases, and 14 bases lay between the germline ends. The CDR3 spans 14 residues. Germline-derived CDR1 and CDR2 are MNHEY and SMNVEV (reference sequence). The chain's CDR3 is CASSWGRVGTEAFF. CDR3 DNA sequence: TGTGCCAGCAGTTGGGGGCGGGTAGGAACTGAAGCTTTCTTT.

The chain uses TRBV27 and TRBJ2-7; TRBD1 might be the D (5 bases). This CDR3 comprises 15 residues. V lost 6 bases to trimming and J lost 1 base, with 16 bases between them. Germline loops: CDR1 MNHEY, CDR2 SMNVEV (reference sequence). The CDR3 protein is CASSRPGFTSYEQYF. Here the CDR3 DNA reads TGTGCCAGCAGCCGTCCAGGGTTTACTTCCTACGAGCAGTACTTC.

The rearrangement uses TRBV11-2 and TRBJ2-7, with 10 bases lining up with TRBD2. CDR3 length: 18 amino acids. Germline V gene lookup returns CDR1 SGHAT and CDR2 FQNNGV. V dropped 6 bases and J dropped 0; count of bases not matched to a gene: 14. CDR3 DNA sequence: TGTGCCAGCAGGGGGCGGGGGCTTAGCGGGAGGATCTCCTACGAGCAGTACTTC. Encoded protein: CASRGRGLSGRISYEQYF.

The chain couples TRBV7-9 to TRBJ1-5; no clear D gene. Trimming cost V 3 bases and J 0 bases, with 9 bases left between them. Germline V gene lookup returns CDR1 SEHNR and CDR2 FQNEAQ (reference sequence). This CDR3 region has 15 residues. As DNA, the CDR3 is TGTGCCAGCAGCTTGGCGGAGTATAGCAATCAGCCCCAGCATTTT. The encoded protein is CASSLAEYSNQPQHF.

This clone was observed a handful of times. The chain employs TRBV12-5 and TRBJ2-3; D call uncertain. CDR1 LGHNT and CDR2 FRNRAP come from the germline V gene. The V end was cut by 7 bases, the J end by 0 bases, with 8 bases between. This CDR3 has 13 amino acids. CDR3 region: CASAPTSTDTQYF. The CDR3 DNA is TGTGCTAGTGCCCCGACAAGCACAGATACGCAGTATTTT.

This clone was counted between two and nine times. The rearrangement links TRBV6-6 to TRBJ2-7, with unresolved D. This CDR3 is 13 amino acids long. V lost 1 base and J 6 bases, leaving 10 bases between the germline ends. From germline, CDR1 is MNHNY and CDR2 SVGAGI (reference sequence). The CDR3 region is CASSYLAPGEQYF. For the CDR3, the DNA is TGTGCCAGCAGTTACTTGGCCCCTGGCGAGCAGTACTTC.

V gene TRBV7-2 combines with J gene TRBJ2-7; possibly TRBD1 for D (5 bases). Germline V CDR1 and CDR2: SGHTA, FQGNSA. Between the trimmed V and J ends, which lost 2 bases and 3 bases, there was a span of 14 bases. This CDR3 contains 15 residues. CDR3 in amino acids: CASSLTRDRRYEQYF. The DNA for the CDR3 is TGTGCCAGCAGCTTAACGCGAGACAGACGCTACGAGCAGTACTTC.